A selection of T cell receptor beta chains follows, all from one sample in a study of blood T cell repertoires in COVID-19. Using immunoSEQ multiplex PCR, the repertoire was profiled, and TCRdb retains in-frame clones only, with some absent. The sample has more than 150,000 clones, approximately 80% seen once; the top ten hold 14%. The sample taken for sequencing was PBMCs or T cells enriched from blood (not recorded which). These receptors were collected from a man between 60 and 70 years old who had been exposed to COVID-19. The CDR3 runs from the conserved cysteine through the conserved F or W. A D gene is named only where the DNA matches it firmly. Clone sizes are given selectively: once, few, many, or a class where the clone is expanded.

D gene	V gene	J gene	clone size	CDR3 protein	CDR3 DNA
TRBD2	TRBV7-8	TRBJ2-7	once	CASSPSPGLAVSSYEQYF	TGTGCCAGCAGCCCCTCTCCGGGACTAGCGGTGAGCTCCTACGAGCAGTACTTC
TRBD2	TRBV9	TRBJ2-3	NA	CASSKIAGRTDTQYF	TGTGCCAGCAGCAAAATAGCGGGACGCACAGATACGCAGTATTTT
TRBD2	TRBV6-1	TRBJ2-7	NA	CASSYGTTNGEQYF	TGTGCCAGCAGTTATGGGACTACAAATGGGGAGCAGTACTTC
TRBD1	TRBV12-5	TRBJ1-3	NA	CASGRRDRVTGNTIYF	TGTGCTAGTGGTCGGCGGGACAGGGTCACTGGAAACACCATATATTTT
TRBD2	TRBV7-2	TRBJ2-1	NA	CASSLSLAGEAEQFF	TGTGCCAGCAGCTTAAGCCTAGCGGGAGAAGCTGAGCAGTTCTTC
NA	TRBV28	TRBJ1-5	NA	CASSLKAGVSNQPQHF	TGTGCCAGCAGTTTAAAGGCAGGGGTGAGCAATCAGCCCCAGCATTTT
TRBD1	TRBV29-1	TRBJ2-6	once	CSVVGDRGVSGANVLTF	TGCAGCGTTGTAGGGGACAGGGGGGTCTCTGGGGCCAACGTCCTGACTTTC
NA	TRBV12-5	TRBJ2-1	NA	CASGSDRGAGLTEQFF	TGTGCTAGTGGTTCCGACCGAGGTGCGGGACTTACTGAGCAGTTCTTC
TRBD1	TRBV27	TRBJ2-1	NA	CASTQGSIYNEQFF	TGTGCCAGTACACAGGGGTCCATCTACAATGAGCAGTTCTTC
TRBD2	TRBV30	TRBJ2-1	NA	CAWSGTSGRYNEQFF	TGTGCCTGGAGTGGGACTAGCGGGCGGTACAATGAGCAGTTCTTC
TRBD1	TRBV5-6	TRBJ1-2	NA	CASSTPGTVVPYGYTF	TGTGCCAGCAGTACCCCCGGGACAGTAGTACCTTATGGCTACACCTTC
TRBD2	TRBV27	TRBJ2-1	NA	CASSFLPAGVGFF	TGTGCCAGCAGTTTTCTGCCAGCGGGAGTTGGTTTCTTC
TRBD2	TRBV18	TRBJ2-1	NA	CASSPKGPGAGYNEQFF	TGTGCCAGCTCACCAAAGGGACCGGGAGCGGGATACAATGAGCAGTTCTTC
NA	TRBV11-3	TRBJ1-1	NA	CASQGGLDTEAFF	TGTGCCTCCCAGGGTGGTTTGGACACTGAAGCTTTCTTT
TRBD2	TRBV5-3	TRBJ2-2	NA	CARSSPGLAGMGDTGELFF	TGTGCCAGAAGCTCACCGGGACTAGCGGGAATGGGTGACACCGGGGAGCTGTTTTTT
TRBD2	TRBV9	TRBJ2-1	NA	CASSVHGLAVYNEQFF	TGTGCCAGCAGCGTCCACGGACTAGCGGTCTACAATGAGCAGTTCTTC
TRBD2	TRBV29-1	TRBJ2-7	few	CSARGTSGEQYF	TGCAGCGCCCGAGGGACTAGCGGGGAGCAGTACTTC
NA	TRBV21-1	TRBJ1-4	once	CASSKRAGSNEKLFF	TGTGCCAGCAGCAAAAGGGCAGGGTCTAATGAAAAACTGTTTTTT
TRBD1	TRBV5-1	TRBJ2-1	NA	CASSPMTGARGQFF	TGCGCCAGCAGCCCGATGACAGGGGCCCGGGGGCAGTTCTTC
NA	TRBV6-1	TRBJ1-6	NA	CASSEGIGVVVDRFTSPLHF	TGTGCCAGCAGTGAAGGGATCGGCGTTGTTGTCGACAGGTTTACTTCACCCCTCCACTTT
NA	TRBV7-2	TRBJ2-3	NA	CASSLVGITDTQYF	TGTGCCAGCAGCTTAGTCGGGATCACAGATACGCAGTATTTT
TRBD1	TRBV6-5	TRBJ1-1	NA	CASSPGTVMNTEAFF	TGTGCCAGCAGTCCCGGGACAGTCATGAACACTGAAGCTTTCTTT
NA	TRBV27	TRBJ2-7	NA	CASSLGSEQYF	TGTGCCAGCAGTCTGGGGAGCGAGCAGTACTTC
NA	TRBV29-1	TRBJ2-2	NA	CSVASGVGTGELFF	TGCAGCGTTGCGTCAGGGGTGGGGACCGGGGAGCTGTTTTTT
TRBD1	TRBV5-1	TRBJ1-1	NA	CASSLTGGDGTEAFF	TGCGCCAGCAGCTTGACAGGGGGCGACGGCACTGAAGCTTTCTTT
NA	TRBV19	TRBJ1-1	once	CASRSTREEAFF	TGTGCCAGTCGTAGTACAAGGGAGGAAGCTTTCTTT
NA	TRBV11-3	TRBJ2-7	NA	CASSLMDRSSYEQYF	TGTGCCAGCAGCTTAATGGACAGAAGCTCCTACGAGCAGTACTTC
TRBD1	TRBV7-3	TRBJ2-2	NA	CASSSSRDRANTGELFF	TGTGCCAGCAGCTCTAGCCGGGACAGGGCTAACACCGGGGAGCTGTTTTTT
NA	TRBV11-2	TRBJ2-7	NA	CASSLWLAIDEQYF	TGTGCCAGCAGCTTATGGCTAGCGATCGACGAGCAGTACTTC
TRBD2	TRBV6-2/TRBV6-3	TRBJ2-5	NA	CASSPGAGDYF	TGTGCCAGCAGCCCTGGGGCGGGGGATTACTTC
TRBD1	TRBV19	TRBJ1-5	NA	CASSTTGDGGPQHF	TGTGCCAGTAGTACGACAGGGGACGGCGGGCCCCAGCATTTT
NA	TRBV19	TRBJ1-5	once	CASSKDSGANQPQHF	TGTGCCAGTAGTAAGGACAGTGGGGCTAATCAGCCCCAGCATTTT
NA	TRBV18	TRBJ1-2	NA	CASSPVQPARIYGYTF	TGTGCCAGCTCACCAGTACAGCCCGCCAGAATCTATGGCTACACCTTC
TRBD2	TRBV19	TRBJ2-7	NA	CASSIGASGSPYEQYF	TGTGCCAGTAGTATAGGGGCTAGCGGGAGCCCCTACGAGCAGTACTTC
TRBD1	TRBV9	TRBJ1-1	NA	CASSESTGGTEAFF	TGTGCCAGCAGCGAGTCAACAGGGGGCACTGAAGCTTTCTTT
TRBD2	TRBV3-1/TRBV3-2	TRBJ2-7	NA	CASSPPWELAGPYEQYF	TGTGCCAGCAGCCCCCCCTGGGAACTAGCGGGACCCTACGAGCAGTACTTC
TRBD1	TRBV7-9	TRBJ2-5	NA	CASSKNPRGQGAKETQYF	TGTGCCAGCAGCAAAAACCCCCGGGGACAGGGGGCAAAAGAGACCCAGTACTTC
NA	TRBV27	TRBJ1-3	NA	CASSFRSGNTIYF	TGTGCCAGCAGTTTCCGTTCCGGAAACACCATATATTTT
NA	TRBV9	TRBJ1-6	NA	CASGAVNSPLHF	TGTGCCAGCGGGGCGGTAAATTCACCCCTCCACTTT
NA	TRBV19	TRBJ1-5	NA	CASSTHTISNQPQHF	TGTGCCAGTAGTACCCACACGATTAGCAATCAGCCCCAGCATTTT
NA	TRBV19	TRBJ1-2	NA	CASSFSRDKYYGYTF	TGTGCCAGTAGTTTCAGCCGGGACAAGTATTATGGCTACACCTTC
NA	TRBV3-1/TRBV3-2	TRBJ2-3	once	CASSQDQFIWNRKLKESTDTQYF	TGTGCCAGCAGCCAAGATCAGTTTATTTGGAATCGTAAACTAAAAGAAAGCACAGATACGCAGTATTTT
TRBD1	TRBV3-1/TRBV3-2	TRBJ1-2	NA	CASSPGTGLYGYTF	TGTGCCAGCAGCCCAGGGACAGGACTATATGGCTACACCTTC
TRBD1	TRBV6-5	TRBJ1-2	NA	CASSPGQGLYGYTF	TGTGCCAGCAGTCCGGGACAGGGACTCTATGGCTACACCTTC
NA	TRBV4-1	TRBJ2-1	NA	CASSQDGGSSYNEQFF	TGCGCCAGCAGCCAAGATGGCGGCAGCTCCTACAATGAGCAGTTCTTC
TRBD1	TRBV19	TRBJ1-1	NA	CASSVRGPPEAFF	TGTGCCAGTAGTGTAAGGGGGCCCCCTGAAGCTTTCTTT
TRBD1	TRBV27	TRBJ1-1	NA	CASRRDRLNTEAFF	TGTGCCAGCAGGCGGGACAGATTGAACACTGAAGCTTTCTTT
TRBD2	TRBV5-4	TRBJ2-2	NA	CASSLGLAGIPANTGELFF	TGTGCCAGCAGCTTAGGACTAGCGGGTATACCTGCGAACACCGGGGAGCTGTTTTTT
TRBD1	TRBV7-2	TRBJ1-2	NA	CASSRTGALEGYTF	TGTGCCAGCAGCCGGACAGGCGCTTTGGAGGGCTACACCTTC
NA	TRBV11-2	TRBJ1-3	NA	CASSQGSVGNTIYF	TGTGCCAGCAGCCAAGGAAGCGTTGGAAACACCATATATTTT
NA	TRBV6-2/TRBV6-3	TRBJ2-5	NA	CASSYGTKVIQETQYF	TGTGCCAGCAGTTACGGGACAAAAGTCATCCAAGAGACCCAGTACTTC
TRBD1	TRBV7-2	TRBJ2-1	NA	CASSLPRQGAMDNEQFF	TGTGCCAGCAGCTTACCCAGACAGGGGGCTATGGACAATGAGCAGTTCTTC
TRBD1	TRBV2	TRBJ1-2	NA	CASSPRQGAGGYTF	TGTGCCAGCAGTCCTCGACAGGGGGCGGGCGGCTACACCTTC
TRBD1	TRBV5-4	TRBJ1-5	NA	CASSSQGPNQPQHF	TGTGCCAGCAGCTCACAGGGGCCCAATCAGCCCCAGCATTTT
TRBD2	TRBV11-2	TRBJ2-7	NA	CASSLGTSKEQYF	TGTGCCAGCAGCTTAGGGACTAGCAAAGAGCAGTACTTC